Shown below are 23 T cell receptor beta chains from a single sample sequenced in a study of cytomegalovirus exposure and HLA in healthy donors. Primers: 60 Vbeta forward and 13 Jbeta reverse. Data came from immunoSEQ multiplex PCR; TCRdb stores just in-frame clones and leaves some out. The sample gives approximately 190,000 clones, 70% of which show up once; around 3% is in the top ten. Sequenced material: PBMCs. The receptors stem from a man aged 35-49 years in good health and CMV-seropositive.

The V and J genes are TRBV9 and TRBJ1-2, with D possibly TRBD1 on 6 matching bases. Trimming took 3 bases from V and 2 from J, leaving 17 bases between them. The V gene's germline CDR1 is SGDLS and CDR2 YYNGEE. The CDR3 runs to 16 residues. CDR3 nucleotides: TGTGCCAGCAGCGCCGGACCTCAGGGGAACAACTATGGCTACACCTTC. As protein: CASSAGPQGNNYGYTF.

This sequence joins TRBV2 and TRBJ2-1, with D maybe TRBD1 (5 bases). The germline CDR1 and CDR2 sequences are SNHLY and FYNNEI. V gave up 4 bases and J gave up 7 bases, with 14 bases separating them. The length of the CDR3 is 14 residues. The CDR3 DNA follows: TGTGCCAGCAGTGTGCTAGGGGCCCGTAATGAGCAGTTCTTC. Translating gives CASSVLGARNEQFF.

This chain uses TRBV6-1 with TRBJ2-7; no definite D call. Germline V CDR1 and CDR2: MNHNS, SASEGT. Trimming cost V 1 base and J 0 bases, with 10 bases left between them. CDR3 length equals 15 residues. CDR3 amino acids: CASSEGAVFSYEQYF. CDR3 in DNA: TGTGCCAGCAGTGAAGGAGCCGTTTTCTCCTACGAGCAGTACTTC.

This sequence joins TRBV7-9 and TRBJ2-5; D may be TRBD1 (6 bases). Germline CDR1 and CDR2: SEHNR and FQNEAQ (reference sequence). The CDR3 is 15 amino acids. Trimming removed 8 bases from V and 1 base from J, with 17 bases in between. Here the CDR3 reads CASGPNRTAQETQYF. In DNA form, the CDR3 reads TGTGCCAGCGGTCCAAACAGGACAGCCCAAGAGACCCAGTACTTC. Full variable domain (missing parts from reference TRBV7-9 and TRBJ2-5): DTGVSQNPRHKITKRGQNVTFRCDPISEHNRLYWYRQTLGQGPEFLTYFQNEAQLEKSRLLSDRFSAERPKGSFSTLEIQRTEQGDSAMYLCASGPNRTAQETQYFGPGTRLLVL.

As to this clone: Within the sample, other DNA sequences also encode this same CDR3. V gene TRBV7-2 combines with J gene TRBJ1-1; D uncertain. This CDR3 is built from 13 residues. V lost 1 base and J 2 bases, leaving 5 bases between the germline ends. Germline CDR1 SGHTA, CDR2 FQGNSA. The CDR3 region has the DNA TGTGCCAGCAGCTTAGGGGCCAACACTGAAGCTTTCTTT. This encodes CASSLGANTEAFF.

This clone came up a few times. The genes are TRBV21-1 and TRBJ1-5; TRBD1 is the table's D call and was not checked against the DNA. TRBV21-1 is annotated as a pseudogene. CDR3 length equals 16 residues. The CDR3 loop is CASSKDARYSNQPQHF. The CDR3 DNA sequence: TGTGCCAGCAGCAAAGACGCCAGGTATAGCAATCAGCCCCAGCATTTT.

The chain is built from TRBV7-2 and TRBJ1-6; 8 nucleotides line up with TRBD1. The CDR3 is 15 residues long. Germline V gene data show CDR1 as SGHTA and CDR2 as FQGNSA. V was clipped by 5 bases and J by 4 bases; unmatched bases: 4. The CDR3 sequence is CASSPRTGYNSPLHF. The CDR3 region has the DNA TGTGCCAGCAGCCCCCGGACAGGGTATAATTCACCCCTCCACTTT.

In its sample, this clone was seen once. This chain connects TRBV19 to TRBJ2-2, with D maybe TRBD2 (6 bases). V gave up 4 bases and J gave up 6 bases, with 27 bases separating them. This CDR3 comprises 19 residues. The V gene's germline CDR1 is LNHDA and CDR2 SQIVND (reference sequence). The CDR3 is CASSTDFREKMSRAGELFF. In DNA form, the CDR3 reads TGTGCCAGTAGTACAGATTTCCGGGAGAAAATGTCTCGGGCCGGGGAGCTGTTTTTT.

The chain recombines TRBV11-2 with TRBJ1-5; TRBD1 agrees at 7 bases. Germline V lookup: CDR1 SGHAT, CDR2 FQNNGV. The CDR3 runs 13 residues. With V trimmed by 2 bases and J by 5 bases, 0 bases remained unmatched. CDR3 sequence (DNA): TGTGCCAGCAGCTTACAGGGGGATCAGCCCCAGCATTTT. Translated: CASSLQGDQPQHF. The entire variable domain, with the rest obtained from reference TRBV11-2 and TRBJ1-5, is as follows: EAGVAQSPRYKIIEKRQSVAFWCNPISGHATLYWYQQILGQGPKLLIQFQNNGVVDDSQLPKDRFSAERLKGVDSTLKIQPAKLEDSAVYLCASSLQGDQPQHFGDGTRLSIL.

V and J are TRBV6-5 and TRBJ2-5, with 7 bases that match TRBD1. The V gene end was trimmed by 6 bases and the J gene end by 4 bases; junction bases not matched to a gene: 5. CDR1 and CDR2 (germline): MNHEY, SVGAGI. The CDR3 runs to 13 residues. The CDR3 protein is CASRGGWGETQYF. In DNA, the CDR3 is TGTGCCAGCAGAGGGGGCTGGGGAGAGACCCAGTACTTC.

Written as DNA, the CDR3 is TGTGCCACCATCGGAGGCAGGGGGGCCGAGCAGTACTTC. It yields the protein CATIGGRGAEQYF. The gene calls are TRBV25-1 and TRBJ2-7; TRBD1 is a possible D gene (7 bases). Germline CDR1 and CDR2: MGHDK and SYGVNS. This CDR3 region has 13 residues. The ends were cut back, 10 bases at V and 6 bases at J, with 19 bases in the middle.

The rearrangement joins TRBV6-5 to TRBJ1-3; no reliable D call. CDR1 and CDR2 from the germline V gene are MNHEY and SVGAGI. This CDR3 contains 12 residues. Trimming stripped 6 bases from V and 4 bases from J, with 7 bases between. CDR3 sequence: CASSPAGNTIYF. DNA of the CDR3: TGTGCCAGCAGCCCTGCGGGAAACACCATATATTTT.

The chain has TRBV4-1 and TRBJ1-1; D possibly corresponds to TRBD1 (6 bases). Germline CDR1 and CDR2: MGHRA and YSYEKL. The ends were cut back, 4 bases at V and 4 bases at J, with 13 bases in the middle. The CDR3 is made up of 14 amino acids. CDR3 residues: CASSPEVGGTEAFF. The CDR3 region has the DNA TGCGCCAGCAGCCCTGAAGTAGGGGGCACTGAAGCTTTCTTT.

The sample holds one count of this clone. Its ends do not fully match the called genes, so a read error is possible. V usage is TRBV15 and J usage is TRBJ1-4, with D unclear. The CDR3 length is 15 residues. Germline CDR1 is LNHNV and CDR2 is YYDKDF (reference sequence). The CDR3 spells CATSRVTESNEKLFF. The CDR3 nucleotides are TGTGCCACCAGCAGAGTAACAGAATCTAACGAAAAACTGTTTTTT.

This clone was found a few times. The rearrangement joins TRBV14 to TRBJ2-5; no definite D call. Trimming removed 1 base at V and 5 bases at J, with 11 bases between. Per the germline V gene, CDR1 is SGHDN and CDR2 is FVKESK. This CDR3 is built from 14 residues. The CDR3 DNA is TGTGCCAGCAGCCAAGTAGCCGTTATGGAGACCCAGTACTTC. Residues: CASSQVAVMETQYF.

Written as DNA, the CDR3 is TGTGCCAGTAGGGACAGGGTTTTGGGCAATCAGCCCCAGCATTTT. It encodes CASRDRVLGNQPQHF. The chain carries TRBV19 and TRBJ1-5; 8 nucleotides match TRBD1. This CDR3 region has 15 residues. Germline lookup yields CDR1 LNHDA and CDR2 SQIVND (reference sequence). Trimming took 6 bases from V and 2 from J; bases not matched to a gene: 6.

This chain links TRBV29-1 with TRBJ1-1, with a possible D match to TRBD1 (6 bases). The V gene lost 5 bases and the J gene lost 8 bases, with 12 bases spanning the gap. The V gene's germline CDR1 is SQVTM and CDR2 ANQGSEA. The CDR3 covers 11 residues. CDR3 sequence: CSVPRGSEAFF. DNA of the CDR3: TGCAGCGTTCCAAGGGGGTCAGAAGCTTTCTTT.

This chain uses TRBV5-4 with TRBJ2-6; D uncertain. The V end was cut by 5 bases, the J end by 2 bases, with 17 bases between. Germline assignment: CDR1 SGHNT and CDR2 YYREEE (reference sequence). The CDR3 loop spans 17 amino acids. This CDR3 is CASSSGTHQAGANVLTF. The CDR3, as DNA: TGTGCCAGCAGTTCAGGAACCCACCAGGCTGGGGCCAACGTCCTGACTTTC.

This sequence joins TRBV5-1 and TRBJ2-1; TRBD2 aligns across 11 bases. CDR3 length equals 15 residues. Germline loops: CDR1 SGHRS, CDR2 YFSETQ. J lost 7 bases, V lost 4 bases, and 7 bases had no gene match. CDR3 in amino acids: CASSRLAGTENEQFF. In DNA form, the CDR3 reads TGCGCCAGCAGCCGACTAGCGGGGACGGAGAATGAGCAGTTCTTC.

The rearrangement joins TRBV6-4 to TRBJ2-1; 9 bases are a match to TRBD1. CDR1 and CDR2 (germline): MRHNA, SNTAGT. V gave up 6 bases and J gave up 2 bases; unmatched junction bases: 2. This CDR3 is built from 14 residues. The DNA for the CDR3 is TGTGCCAGCAGCCGGGACAGGGCCTACAATGAGCAGTTCTTC. Translation: CASSRDRAYNEQFF.

V usage is TRBV4-1 and J usage is TRBJ2-2, with 7 bases that match TRBD1. The CDR3 has 17 amino acids. Germline CDR1 and CDR2: MGHRA and YSYEKL. The trim removed 0 bases at V and 0 bases at J, leaving 4 bases unmatched. CDR3 loop: CASSQEPGTANTGELFF. The CDR3 DNA follows: TGCGCCAGCAGCCAAGAACCCGGGACAGCGAACACCGGGGAGCTGTTTTTT.

J is TRBJ2-5 and V is TRBV12-5, with 9 bases matching TRBD1. Germline CDR1 and CDR2: LGHNT and FRNRAP. The CDR3 consists of 14 residues. This CDR3 reads CASRTGEKGETQYF. Written as DNA, the CDR3 is TGTGCCTCTCGGACAGGGGAGAAAGGAGAGACCCAGTACTTC. Variable domain in full (rest from reference TRBV12-5 and TRBJ2-5): DARVTQTPRHKVTEMGQEVTMRCQPILGHNTVFWYRQTMMQGLELLAYFRNRAPLDDSGMPKDRFSAEMPDATLATLKIQPSEPRDSAVYFCASRTGEKGETQYFGPGTRLLVL.

The rearrangement links TRBV11-3 to TRBJ2-7; 7 nucleotides match TRBD1. The germline V gene encodes CDR1 SGHNT and CDR2 YENEEA. The CDR3 has 15 amino acids. V lost 1 base, J lost 0 bases, and 3 bases stayed unmatched. CDR3 sequence (DNA): TGTGCCAGCAGCTTAGGTAGGGGGCCCTCCTACGAGCAGTACTTC. Translating it yields CASSLGRGPSYEQYF.